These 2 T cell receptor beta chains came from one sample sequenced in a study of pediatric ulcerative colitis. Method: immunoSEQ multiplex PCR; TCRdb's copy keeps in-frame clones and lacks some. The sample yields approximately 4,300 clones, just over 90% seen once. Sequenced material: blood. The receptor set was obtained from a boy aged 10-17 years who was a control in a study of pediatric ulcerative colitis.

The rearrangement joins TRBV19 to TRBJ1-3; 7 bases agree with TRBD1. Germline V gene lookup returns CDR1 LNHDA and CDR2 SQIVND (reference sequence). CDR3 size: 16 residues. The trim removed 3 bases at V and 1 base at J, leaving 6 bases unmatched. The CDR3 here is CASSIQGGNSGNTIYF. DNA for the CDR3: TGTGCCAGTAGTATCCAGGGGGGGAATTCTGGAAACACCATATATTTT.

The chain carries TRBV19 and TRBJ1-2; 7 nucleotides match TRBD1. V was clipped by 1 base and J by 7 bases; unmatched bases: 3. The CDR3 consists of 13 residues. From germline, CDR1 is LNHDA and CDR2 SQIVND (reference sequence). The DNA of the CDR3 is TGTGCCAGTAGTATAGGGGCAGGGGGTGGCTACACCTTC. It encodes CASSIGAGGGYTF. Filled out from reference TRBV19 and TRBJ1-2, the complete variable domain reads DGGITQSPKYLFRKEGQNVTLSCEQNLNHDAMYWYRQDPGQGLRLIYYSQIVNDFQKGDIAEGYSVSREKKESFPLTVTSAQKNPTAFYLCASSIGAGGGYTFGSGTRLTVV.